Each of the 29 T cell receptor beta chains below was sequenced from the same sample in a study of PD-1 blockade in classical Hodgkin lymphoma. Regarding time point: cycle 4 day 1 (C4D1), after 6 weeks of nivolumab. Each patient relapsed following autologous stem cell transplantation, and prior brentuximab vedotin exposure differed. This table comes from immunoSEQ multiplex PCR, and its TCRdb copy is limited to in-frame clones, with some not included. Counted here are 50,000 or so clones, roughly 89% occurring once; the ten biggest clones make up about 15%. Specimen: peripheral blood mononuclear cells (PBMCs), collected before the fourth cycle of nivolumab. The source is a human donor with classical Hodgkin lymphoma.

V and J are TRBV7-9 and TRBJ2-6; D is unclear. The V end lost 6 bases, the J end lost 0 bases, and 12 bases lay between the germline ends. CDR3 size: 16 residues. The germline V gene encodes CDR1 SEHNR and CDR2 FQNEAQ (reference sequence). The DNA for the CDR3 is TGTGCCAGCAGTCATATGGGGATCTCTGGGGCCAACGTCCTGACTTTC. Encoded protein: CASSHMGISGANVLTF.

The J gene is TRBJ2-3, the V gene TRBV27, with TRBD2 matching 11 bases. The V and J ends lost 5 bases and 2 bases, in that order; junction bases with no gene match: 3. The CDR3 spans 15 residues. Germline assignment: CDR1 MNHEY and CDR2 SMNVEV (reference sequence). The CDR3 loop reads CASSLGLAATDTQYF. The CDR3, as DNA: TGTGCCAGCAGTCTGGGACTAGCGGCCACAGATACGCAGTATTTT.

This chain uses TRBV25-1 with TRBJ2-7; D may correspond to TRBD1 or TRBD2 (5 bases each). Germline CDR1 is MGHDK and CDR2 is SYGVNS. V was trimmed by 6 bases and J by 6 bases, leaving 12 bases between them. The CDR3 has 12 amino acids. The CDR3 DNA reads TGTGCCAGCAGCCAAGAGGGGCGCGAGCAGTACTTC. Protein product: CASSQEGREQYF.

The CDR3 nucleotides read TGTGCCAGCAGCTCCCCTGGAGGAGGGGGCTACACCTTC. Translated: CASSSPGGGGYTF. V usage is TRBV28 and J usage is TRBJ1-2; D call uncertain. The CDR3 loop spans 13 amino acids. Per the germline V gene, CDR1 is MDHEN and CDR2 is SYDVKM. V lost 6 bases to trimming and J lost 8 bases, with 16 bases between them.

This clone was recorded once. The rearrangement links TRBV14 to TRBJ1-2; D perhaps matches TRBD1 (5 bases). V gave up 0 bases and J gave up 8 bases, with 13 bases separating them. Per the germline V gene, CDR1 is SGHDN and CDR2 is FVKESK. This CDR3 comprises 14 residues. The CDR3 sequence: CASSQDLGQGGYTF. The CDR3 coding sequence is TGTGCCAGCAGCCAAGATCTCGGGCAGGGAGGCTACACCTTC.

This clone showed up just once. The chain combines TRBV5-1 with TRBJ1-1; D remains ambiguous. V was trimmed by 0 bases and J by 0 bases, leaving 12 bases between them. The germline CDR1 and CDR2 sequences are SGHRS and YFSETQ. The CDR3 runs to 16 residues. This CDR3 reads CASSLAGGGMNTEAFF. CDR3 in DNA: TGCGCCAGCAGCTTGGCCGGAGGTGGGATGAACACTGAAGCTTTCTTT.

The rearrangement uses TRBV19 and TRBJ2-1; 7 bases agree with TRBD2. The length of the CDR3 is 14 residues. J lost 11 bases, V lost 3 bases, and 10 bases had no gene match. From germline, CDR1 is LNHDA and CDR2 SQIVND (reference sequence). The CDR3 protein is CASSILGTTVKQFF. The DNA for the CDR3 is TGTGCCAGTAGTATTCTCGGGACTACTGTTAAGCAGTTCTTC.

The gene calls are TRBV18 and TRBJ2-2; 7 bases align to TRBD1. Per germline, CDR1 KGHSH and CDR2 LQKENI. V gave up 5 bases and J gave up 6 bases; unmatched junction bases: 12. CDR3 length equals 16 residues. CDR3 sequence reads: CASSGLTGTVAGELFF. CDR3 nucleotides: TGTGCCAGCTCAGGACTTACCGGGACAGTAGCCGGGGAGCTGTTTTTT.

The J gene is TRBJ1-5, the V gene TRBV29-1; tentatively, D is TRBD1 (6 bases). The CDR3 has 13 amino acids. Trimming removed 3 bases at V and 4 bases at J, with 10 bases between. CDR1 and CDR2 (germline): SQVTM, ANQGSEA. The CDR3 nucleotides read TGCAGCGTTGAGGAGGGGGGGAATCAGCCCCAGCATTTT. It is translated as CSVEEGGNQPQHF.

The V gene is TRBV21-1, the J gene TRBJ1-5; the D call in the table, TRBD1, was not verified against the DNA. TRBV21-1 is annotated as a pseudogene. The CDR3 has 18 amino acids. In DNA form, the CDR3 reads TGTGCCAGCAAAAGGGGGGACAGGGAAGTACCTAGCAATCAGCCCCAGCATTTT. Translation gives CASKRGDREVPSNQPQHF.

This clone was seen only once. The V call is TRBV5-8, the J call TRBJ2-5; D might be TRBD2 (5 bases). The end of the DNA fits TRBJ2-7 better, so the J call may be wrong. Germline V lookup: CDR1 SGHTS, CDR2 YDEGEE. CDR3 length: 13 amino acids. CDR3 DNA sequence: TGTGCCAGCAGTCCCGAGGGCTCCTACGAGCAGTACTTC. Its protein product is CASSPEGSYEQYF.

Here the CDR3 reads CASTTNTEAFF. DNA for the CDR3: TGTGCCAGCACTACTAACACTGAAGCTTTCTTT. The J gene is TRBJ1-1, the V gene TRBV21-1. TRBV21-1 is a pseudogene segment. This CDR3 contains 11 residues.

The chain employs TRBV6-5 and TRBJ1-1; the D is unclear. Trimming pared 6 bases from V and 0 bases from J, leaving 8 bases between. Germline V gene sequence: CDR1 MNHEY, CDR2 SVGAGI. This CDR3 is 13 amino acids long. Here the CDR3 reads CASRAGLNTEAFF. The CDR3 DNA reads as TGTGCCAGCAGGGCAGGCCTGAACACTGAAGCTTTCTTT.

V usage is TRBV16 and J usage is TRBJ1-1; D is possibly TRBD1 (6 bases). Trimming removed 4 bases at V and 6 bases at J, with 15 bases between. Per the germline V gene, CDR1 is KGHSY and CDR2 is FQNENV. This CDR3 contains 14 residues. The CDR3 nucleotides read TGTGCCAGCAGCCCGCAAGTGGGGGCCGCTGAAGCTTTCTTT. Translated: CASSPQVGAAEAFF.

This chain joins TRBV6-5 and TRBJ1-3; a possible D gene is TRBD1 (6 bases). The CDR3 has 15 amino acids. From germline, CDR1 is MNHEY and CDR2 SVGAGI. Trimming left V 5 bases short and J 4 bases short, with 15 bases between. The CDR3 DNA is TGTGCCAGCAGTCTAAAAACAGGGTCCGGAAACACCATATATTTT. Residues: CASSLKTGSGNTIYF.

The chain uses TRBV27 and TRBJ2-2; TRBD2 might be the D (5 bases). Germline lookup yields CDR1 MNHEY and CDR2 SMNVEV (reference sequence). The CDR3 loop spans 13 amino acids. The ends were cut back, 9 bases at V and 5 bases at J, with 13 bases in the middle. CDR3 amino acids: CASRRPGTGELFF. In DNA, the CDR3 is TGTGCCAGTCGGAGGCCGGGAACCGGGGAGCTGTTTTTT.

The rearrangement joins TRBV6-1 to TRBJ2-2, with 7 nucleotides matching TRBD1. From germline, CDR1 is MNHNS and CDR2 SASEGT. The CDR3 consists of 16 residues. V dropped 2 bases and J dropped 5; count of bases not matched to a gene: 8. This CDR3 is CASSEPVGGWTGELFF. CDR3 bases: TGTGCCAGCAGTGAACCGGTAGGGGGCTGGACCGGGGAGCTGTTTTTT.

The CDR3 reads CSVEGGGYTF. In nucleotides, the CDR3 is TGCAGCGTTGAAGGGGGTGGCTACACCTTC. The chain combines TRBV29-1 with TRBJ1-2, with no clear D. From germline, CDR1 is SQVTM and CDR2 ANQGSEA. V shed 1 base and J shed 7 bases, with 4 bases lying between them. The CDR3 extends over 10 amino acids.

The chain carries TRBV9 and TRBJ1-5, with TRBD1 matching over 9 bases. This CDR3 region has 14 residues. J gave up 6 bases and V 0 bases, and 1 base lay outside the gene matches. Germline lookup yields CDR1 SGDLS and CDR2 YYNGEE. The CDR3, as DNA: TGTGCCAGCAGCGTAGGACAGGGGGTTCAGCCCCAGCATTTT. Protein sequence: CASSVGQGVQPQHF.

This chain links TRBV28 with TRBJ1-4; perhaps TRBD1 as D (5 bases). Germline V gene sequence: CDR1 MDHEN, CDR2 SYDVKM. The V end lost 4 bases, the J end lost 8 bases, and 17 bases lay between the germline ends. This CDR3 has 15 residues. CDR3 residues: CASSSPGTEGEKLFF. The CDR3 DNA sequence: TGTGCCAGCAGTTCCCCTGGGACCGAGGGGGAAAAACTGTTTTTT.

In its sample, this clone was seen once. The rearrangement uses TRBV28 and TRBJ2-5; the match to TRBD1 covers 10 bases. Germline V gene lookup returns CDR1 MDHEN and CDR2 SYDVKM. Trimming at V came to 10 bases and at J to 1 base, leaving 3 bases not matched to a gene. There are 13 residues in the CDR3. The CDR3 protein is CATDRGVQETQYF. CDR3 coding DNA: TGTGCCACGGACAGGGGGGTCCAAGAGACCCAGTACTTC.

The chain carries TRBV19 and TRBJ2-6; the D gene is possibly TRBD2 (5 bases). The CDR3 is 14 amino acids. Germline CDR1 is LNHDA and CDR2 is SQIVND (reference sequence). Between the trimmed V and J ends, which lost 7 bases and 4 bases, there was a span of 11 bases. The CDR3 DNA sequence: TGTGCCAGTAAAAATCGGGAAGGGGCCAACGTCCTGACTTTC. Its translation is CASKNREGANVLTF.

The gene calls are TRBV28 and TRBJ2-3, with TRBD2 identical over 10 bases. Looked up from germline, CDR1 is MDHEN and CDR2 is SYDVKM. V lost 6 bases and J lost 2; bases outside the gene matches: 5. The CDR3 has 15 residues. CDR3 residues: CASRTSGSSTDTQYF. For the CDR3, the DNA is TGTGCCAGCAGGACTAGCGGGTCCTCCACAGATACGCAGTATTTT.

The V call is TRBV2, the J call TRBJ2-5; D unresolved. This CDR3 region has 13 residues. Trimming pared 0 bases from V and 1 base from J, leaving 3 bases between. Germline values: CDR1 SNHLY, CDR2 FYNNEI. The CDR3 reads CASSEAPQETQYF. Written as DNA, the CDR3 is TGTGCCAGCAGTGAAGCGCCCCAAGAGACCCAGTACTTC.

This sequence joins TRBV27 and TRBJ1-2, with a possible D match to TRBD1 (6 bases). Germline CDR1 MNHEY, CDR2 SMNVEV (reference sequence). The V and J ends lost 8 bases and 4 bases respectively, with 20 bases between them. This CDR3 is 15 amino acids long. Written as DNA, the CDR3 is TGTGCCAGCCGAATCACAGGGACCTATGGCTATGGCTACACCTTC. Translation gives CASRITGTYGYGYTF.

The V and J genes are TRBV7-9 and TRBJ2-7; TRBD2 matches 11 bases. CDR3 length: 15 residues. Germline CDR1 SEHNR, CDR2 FQNEAQ (reference sequence). V lost 4 bases, J lost 3 bases, and 5 bases stayed unmatched. CDR3 DNA: TGTGCCAGCAGCTCACCAGGACTAGCGGGCTACGAGCAGTACTTC. This sequence encodes CASSSPGLAGYEQYF.

This clone appeared once. The V gene is TRBV4-2, the J gene TRBJ2-5; possibly TRBD2 for D (6 bases). Trimming left V 0 bases short and J 7 bases short, with 15 bases between. The CDR3 runs to 15 residues. In germline, CDR1 is LGHNA, CDR2 YNFKEQ. DNA for the CDR3: TGTGCCAGCAGCCAAGATCTACGCGGGGATCTGACCCAGTACTTC. The encoded protein is CASSQDLRGDLTQYF.

The chain couples TRBV7-8 to TRBJ2-2; unclear D gene. Germline V gene lookup returns CDR1 SGHVS and CDR2 FQNEAQ. The CDR3 length is 16 residues. The V end was cut by 5 bases, the J end by 6 bases, with 19 bases between. The CDR3 is CASSQSRPSGPGELFF. DNA of the CDR3: TGTGCCAGCAGCCAAAGCCGGCCCTCAGGACCCGGGGAGCTGTTTTTT.

The chain combines TRBV2 with TRBJ2-1; 12 bases match TRBD2. This CDR3 spans 18 amino acids. V was pared by 7 bases and J by 4 bases, with 14 bases of the junction left unmatched. Germline V CDR1 and CDR2: SNHLY, FYNNEI. The CDR3 nucleotides read TGTGCCAGCATACCTACGGAAAGACTAGCGGGGGATTACAATGAGCAGTTCTTC. It codes for CASIPTERLAGDYNEQFF.